This T cell receptor beta chain is drawn from a study of T cells in Graves' hyperthyroidism and ophthalmopathy. Diagnoses were established using clinical symptoms, serum thyroxine and TRAb, thyroid ultrasound and orbital computed tomography. This sample holds PBMCs from less than 11 ml fresh peripheral blood. TCR beta CDR3 sequences were amplified from RNA transcripts. The HTBI primer set drove a first-round RT-PCR of the TCR CDR3. One entry per CDR3 protein, called by TCRdb with MiXCR from the multiplex PCR reads. The sample lists fewer than 450,000 distinct CDR3 sequences, nearly 15% occurring once. This clonotype was seen repeatedly, ten times or more. Between the trimmed V and J ends, which lost 5 bases and 1 base, there was a span of 11 bases. Germline lookup yields CDR1 SGHVS and CDR2 FQNEAQ. The CDR3 totals 15 residues.

The source is a woman aged 55-70 years with Graves' ophthalmopathy. The chain links TRBV7-8 to TRBJ2-2, with D unresolved. The specimen was blood. The CDR3 spells CASSPVPGNTGELFF. The DNA of the CDR3 is TGTGCCAGCAGCCCTGTCCCGGGGAACACCGGGGAGCTGTTTTTT.